These T cell receptor beta chains were read from a single sample in a study of T cells in Graves' hyperthyroidism and ophthalmopathy. TCRdb re-called the multiplex PCR reads through MiXCR, storing one row per CDR3 protein. There are some 210,000 distinct CDR3 sequences in the sample; 15% to 20% occur only once, and roughly 50% lies in the top ten. What was sequenced was blood. The receptors here all came from a man aged 50 or older with Graves' hyperthyroidism. Both conserved end residues are part of each CDR3.

CDR3 length,V gene,CDR3 protein
15,TRBV24-1,CATSDRDRGGYGYTF
16,TRBV19,CASRRTGTVGGNEQFF
13,TRBV29-1,CSVGHGDLGEQYF
13,TRBV30,CAWKRAGGNTIYF
14,TRBV7-8,CASSFGQVAYEQYF
15,TRBV4-3,CASSQEGSYRDEQFF
14,TRBV6-1,CASSERSGKETQYF
13,TRBV27,CASSGDGPYEQYF
13,TRBV12-3/TRBV12-4,CASSRGPNYGYTF
17,TRBV5-1,CASSLAEGAGGANVLTF
17,TRBV25-1,CASSEWDGSGGTDTQYF
13,TRBV28,CASSMTGVYEQYF
15,TRBV2,CASGRGPGGNSPLHF
18,TRBV5-1,CASSLVLAGGRGTDTQYF
15,TRBV28,CASSLFLAGGREQYF
20,TRBV3-1,CASSQVVLESGSFGRNEQFF
16,TRBV7-2,CASSPGGALGIYEQYF
15,TRBV12-3/TRBV12-4,CASSSTSGTRYEQYF
14,TRBV18,CASSPTGTTGSQYF
14,TRBV11-1,CASSTPPGPGELFF
16,TRBV7-9,CASSTYHRGPGYGYTF
14,TRBV20-1,CSATRLAGYNEQFF
15,TRBV6-1,CAAGASGSLVDTQYF
15,TRBV18,CASSSQGTYQETQYF
14,TRBV5-6,CASRPGQGYYGYTF
14,TRBV6-1,CASSNAADGYEQYF
17,TRBV6-1,CASSRGLYGGRNTEAFF
12,TRBV12-3/TRBV12-4,CASRIVNTEAFF
16,TRBV20-1,CSARDKVVFLYNEQFF
14,TRBV6-5,CASSYRDANYEQYF
20,TRBV5-1,CASSLGGGTPGGTAKNIQYF
14,TRBV28,CASRPRTSFDTQYF
14,TRBV3-1,CASSHRGFYNEQFF
15,TRBV29-1,CSVWGESGPYNEQFF
15,TRBV7-3,CASSLNPGSSYEQYF
12,TRBV19,CASRQTGLEAFF